These T cell receptor beta chains were read from a single sample in a study of blood T cells in healthy people across ages. TCRdb used MiXCR to reprocess the 5' RACE reads, holding one entry per CDR3 protein. The repertoire consists of about 730,000 distinct CDR3 sequences, with roughly 47% occurring once and the leading ten covering 20% to 25%. Input material: blood. Source of these receptors: a woman in her fifties or sixties in good health. Each CDR3 is given with its conserved first and last residue. D genes are given only for firm matches. Some rows mark clone size as missing; the rest say once, few, many or name a class of expanded clone.

clone_size j_call v_call d_call cdr3_aa cdr3_nt
NA TRBJ1-6 TRBV7-3 NA CASSETDNSPLHF TGTGCCAGCAGTGAGACAGACAATTCACCCCTCCACTTT
NA TRBJ1-2 TRBV5-1 NA CASSFPGGEGYTF TGCGCCAGCAGCTTTCCCGGGGGCGAGGGCTACACCTTC
few TRBJ2-3 TRBV5-1 TRBD1 CASSPWGQSTDTQYF TGCGCCAGCAGCCCCTGGGGACAGAGCACAGATACGCAGTATTTT
NA TRBJ1-1 TRBV25-1 TRBD1 CASSKTGAGEAFF TGTGCCAGCAGTAAGACAGGGGCGGGGGAAGCTTTCTTT
NA TRBJ2-4 TRBV5-1 NA CASSLGQPYVKNIQYF TGCGCCAGCAGCTTGGGGCAGCCGTATGTCAAAAACATTCAGTACTTC
NA TRBJ2-3 TRBV9 NA CASSVLSGDTQYF TGTGCCAGCAGCGTACTAAGCGGAGATACGCAGTATTTT
few TRBJ1-2 TRBV6-1 NA CASSETWTENYGYTF TGTGCCAGCAGTGAGACCTGGACGGAGAACTATGGCTACACCTTC
NA TRBJ2-7 TRBV28 TRBD2 CASSQGRGVSYEQYF TGTGCCAGCAGCCAGGGCCGGGGGGTTTCCTACGAGCAGTACTTC
NA TRBJ2-6 TRBV4-2 NA CASSRTASSFYSGANVLTF TGTGCCAGCAGCCGAACCGCGTCGTCTTTTTACTCTGGGGCCAACGTCCTGACTTTC
NA TRBJ2-1 TRBV5-6 TRBD2 CASSLFQVAGGLVLSSGEQFF TGTGCCAGCAGCTTGTTTCAAGTAGCGGGGGGGCTGGTGCTAAGCTCTGGTGAGCAGTTCTTC
NA TRBJ2-2 TRBV7-2 TRBD1 CASSTRQGASPGELFF TGTGCCAGCAGCACCCGACAGGGGGCGAGTCCCGGGGAGCTGTTTTTT
medium-sized TRBJ2-7 TRBV20-1 TRBD2 CSATLAGEIYEQYF TGCAGTGCTACCTTAGCGGGAGAGATCTACGAGCAGTACTTC
few TRBJ2-7 TRBV9 NA CASSVVSVGRRGNEQYF TGTGCCAGCAGCGTGGTTAGTGTGGGTAGGCGGGGCAATGAGCAGTACTTC
NA TRBJ1-2 TRBV29-1 NA CSVEATGALYGYTF TGCAGCGTTGAAGCGACCGGGGCCCTCTATGGCTACACCTTC
NA TRBJ2-7 TRBV28 NA CASSSGAGGSYEQYF TGTGCCAGCAGCTCCGGGGCCGGAGGCTCCTACGAGCAGTACTTC
NA TRBJ2-1 TRBV9 TRBD2 CASSWGLAWNEQFF TGTGCCAGCAGCTGGGGACTAGCCTGGAATGAGCAGTTCTTC
few TRBJ2-6 TRBV7-2 TRBD2 CASSLAASGRVGANVLTF TGTGCCAGCAGCTTAGCGGCTAGCGGGAGAGTTGGGGCCAACGTCCTGACTTTC
NA TRBJ1-5 TRBV4-1 NA CASSPVEYQPQHF TGCGCCAGCAGCCCAGTTGAGTATCAGCCCCAGCATTTT
few TRBJ2-1 TRBV20-1 TRBD2 CSASLTSGRDYNEQFF TGCAGTGCTAGCCTCACTAGCGGGAGGGACTACAATGAGCAGTTCTTC
NA TRBJ1-4 TRBV5-1 NA CASSRGPGGAGEKLFF TGCGCCAGCAGCCGAGGCCCCGGCGGCGCCGGGGAAAAACTGTTTTTT
NA TRBJ2-1 TRBV20-1 TRBD2 CSAPGLAVSSYNEQFF TGCAGTGCTCCCGGGCTAGCGGTAAGCTCCTACAATGAGCAGTTCTTC
NA TRBJ1-2 TRBV20-1 NA CSARPRNPNYGYTF TGCAGTGCTAGACCCCGTAACCCTAACTATGGCTACACCTTC
few TRBJ2-5 TRBV20-1 NA CSAIKETQYF TGCAGTGCTATCAAAGAGACCCAGTACTTC
NA TRBJ1-1 TRBV7-2 TRBD1 CASSPRRTGDTEAFF TGTGCCAGCAGCCCACGACGCACAGGGGACACTGAAGCTTTCTTT
NA TRBJ1-6 TRBV27 NA CASALTDYNSPLHF TGTGCCAGTGCCCTGACAGATTATAATTCACCCCTCCACTTT
NA TRBJ1-2 TRBV5-6 NA CASSLYGTETNYGYTF TGTGCCAGCAGCTTGTACGGCACCGAGACTAATTATGGCTACACCTTC
NA TRBJ2-2 TRBV6-5 TRBD2 CASKTRGDTGELFF TGTGCCAGCAAAACCCGGGGGGACACCGGGGAGCTGTTTTTT
NA TRBJ1-1 TRBV7-3 TRBD1 CASRFAAGGEEAFF TGTGCCAGCAGGTTTGCGGCAGGGGGAGAGGAAGCTTTCTTT
once TRBJ2-3 TRBV7-3 TRBD2 CASSISLAGGLDTQYF TGTGCCAGCAGCATATCTCTAGCGGGGGGCCTAGATACGCAGTATTTT
NA TRBJ2-1 TRBV24-1 TRBD2 CATSVSGGHNEQFF TGTGCCACCAGTGTTAGCGGGGGGCACAATGAGCAGTTCTTC
many TRBJ2-1 TRBV29-1 NA CSVSSENEQFF TGCAGCGTTTCTAGCGAGAATGAGCAGTTCTTC
NA TRBJ1-2 TRBV7-2 NA CASSFRLYGYTF TGTGCCAGCAGCTTTCGTCTCTATGGCTACACCTTC
few TRBJ1-6 TRBV20-1 NA CSARGRSYNSPLHF TGCAGTGCTAGAGGACGGTCTTATAATTCACCCCTCCACTTT
NA TRBJ1-1 TRBV15 NA CATSRVEGLNTEAFF TGTGCCACCAGCAGAGTGGAGGGGTTGAACACTGAAGCTTTCTTT
NA TRBJ2-5 TRBV7-3 NA CASSLLDSDNEQYF TGTGCCAGCAGTCTCCTGGACAGCGACAATGAGCAGTACTTC
NA TRBJ2-1 TRBV30 TRBD2 CALEGLAGVYNEQFF TGTGCCTTAGAAGGACTAGCGGGGGTTTACAATGAGCAGTTCTTC
NA TRBJ2-7 TRBV13 NA CASSSSQGVTYEQYF TGTGCCAGCAGCTCGTCACAGGGTGTAACCTACGAGCAGTACTTC
NA TRBJ1-5 TRBV21-1 NA CASSSHEDRPPVSNQPQHF TGTGCCAGCAGCTCCCATGAGGACAGACCCCCTGTAAGCAATCAGCCCCAGCATTTT
few TRBJ1-6 TRBV30 NA CAWSVQEGSPLHF TGTGCCTGGAGTGTACAGGAAGGTTCACCCCTCCACTTT
NA TRBJ1-6 TRBV27 NA CASSPSTRNNSPLHF TGTGCCAGCAGCCCATCGACTAGGAATAATTCACCCCTCCACTTT
few TRBJ2-1 TRBV20-1 NA CSAWSYGGETYNEQFF TGCAGTGCTTGGTCGTACGGGGGCGAGACCTACAATGAGCAGTTCTTC
medium-sized TRBJ2-7 TRBV12-3/TRBV12-4 NA CASSPSYEQYF TGTGCCAGCAGCCCCTCCTACGAGCAGTACTTC
few TRBJ2-1 TRBV7-2 TRBD2 CASSTSGQSYNEQFF TGTGCCAGCAGCACTAGCGGCCAATCCTACAATGAGCAGTTCTTC
few TRBJ1-2 TRBV20-1 NA CSARESRDLRSYGYTF TGCAGTGCTAGAGAATCCCGGGACCTACGCTCCTATGGCTACACCTTC
NA TRBJ2-1 TRBV6-2/TRBV6-3 TRBD2 CASSPGLAGGRSSYNEQFF TGTGCCAGCAGTCCAGGACTAGCGGGAGGCCGGAGCTCCTACAATGAGCAGTTCTTC
NA TRBJ2-7 TRBV29-1 NA CSVDTVYEQYF TGCAGCGTTGACACTGTTTACGAGCAGTACTTC
few TRBJ2-3 TRBV25-1 TRBD2 CASSAGTSGSDTQYF TGTGCCAGCAGTGCTGGGACTAGCGGGAGTGATACGCAGTATTTT
NA TRBJ1-2 TRBV15 NA CATSRAGGISLKDYGYTF TGTGCCACCAGCAGAGCCGGGGGGATCAGTTTGAAGGACTATGGCTACACCTTC
NA TRBJ2-1 TRBV6-6 NA CTSSPGNEQFF TGTACCAGCAGCCCCGGCAATGAGCAGTTCTTC
NA TRBJ1-6 TRBV12-3/TRBV12-4 NA CASSLLLNNSPLHF TGTGCCAGCAGTCTCCTCCTAAATAATTCACCCCTCCACTTT
few TRBJ1-4 TRBV12-3/TRBV12-4 NA CASNPRGTNEKLFF TGTGCCAGCAACCCCCGGGGAACTAATGAAAAACTGTTTTTT